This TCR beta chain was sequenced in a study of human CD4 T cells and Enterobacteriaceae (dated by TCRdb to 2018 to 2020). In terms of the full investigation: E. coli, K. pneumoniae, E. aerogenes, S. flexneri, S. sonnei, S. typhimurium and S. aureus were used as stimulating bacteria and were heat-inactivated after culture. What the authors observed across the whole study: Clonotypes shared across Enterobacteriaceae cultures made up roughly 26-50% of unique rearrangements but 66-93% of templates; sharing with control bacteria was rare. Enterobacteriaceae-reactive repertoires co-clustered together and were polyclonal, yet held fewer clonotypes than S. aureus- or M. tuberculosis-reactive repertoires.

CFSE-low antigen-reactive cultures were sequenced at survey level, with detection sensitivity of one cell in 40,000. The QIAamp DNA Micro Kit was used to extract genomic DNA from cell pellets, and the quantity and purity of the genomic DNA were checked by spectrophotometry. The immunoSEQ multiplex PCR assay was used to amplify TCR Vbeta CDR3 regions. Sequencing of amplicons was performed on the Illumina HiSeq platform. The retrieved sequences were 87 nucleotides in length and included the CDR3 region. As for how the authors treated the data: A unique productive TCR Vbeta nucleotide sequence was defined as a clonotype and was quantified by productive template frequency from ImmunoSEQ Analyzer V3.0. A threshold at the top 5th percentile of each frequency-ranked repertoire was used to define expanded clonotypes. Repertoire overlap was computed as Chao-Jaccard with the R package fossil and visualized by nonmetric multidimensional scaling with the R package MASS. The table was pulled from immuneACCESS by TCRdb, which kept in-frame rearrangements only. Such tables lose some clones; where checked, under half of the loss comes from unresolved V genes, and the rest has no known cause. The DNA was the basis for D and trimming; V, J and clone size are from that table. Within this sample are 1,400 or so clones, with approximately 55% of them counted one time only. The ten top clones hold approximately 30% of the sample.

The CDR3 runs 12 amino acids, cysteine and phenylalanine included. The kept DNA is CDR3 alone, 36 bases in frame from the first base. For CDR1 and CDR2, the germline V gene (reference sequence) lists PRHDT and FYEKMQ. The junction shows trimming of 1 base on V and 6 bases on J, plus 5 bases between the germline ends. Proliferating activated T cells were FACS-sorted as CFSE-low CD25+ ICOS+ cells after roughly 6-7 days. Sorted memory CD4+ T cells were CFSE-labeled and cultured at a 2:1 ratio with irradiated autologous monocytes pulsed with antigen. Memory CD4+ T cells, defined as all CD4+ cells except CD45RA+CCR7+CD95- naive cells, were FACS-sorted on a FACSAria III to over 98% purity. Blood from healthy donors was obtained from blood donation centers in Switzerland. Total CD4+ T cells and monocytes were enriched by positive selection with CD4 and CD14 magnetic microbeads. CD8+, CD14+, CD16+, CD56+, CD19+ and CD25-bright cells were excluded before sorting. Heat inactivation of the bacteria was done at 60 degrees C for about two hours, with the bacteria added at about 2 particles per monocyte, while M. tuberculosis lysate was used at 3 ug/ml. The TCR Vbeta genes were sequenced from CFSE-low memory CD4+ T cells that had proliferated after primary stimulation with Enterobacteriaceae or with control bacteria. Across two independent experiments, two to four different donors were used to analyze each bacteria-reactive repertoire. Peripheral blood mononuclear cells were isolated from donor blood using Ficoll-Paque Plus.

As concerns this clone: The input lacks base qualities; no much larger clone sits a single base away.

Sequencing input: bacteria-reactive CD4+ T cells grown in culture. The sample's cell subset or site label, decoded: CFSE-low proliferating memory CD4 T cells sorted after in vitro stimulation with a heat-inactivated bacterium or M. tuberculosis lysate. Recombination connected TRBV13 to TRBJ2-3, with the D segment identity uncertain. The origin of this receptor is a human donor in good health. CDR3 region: CASSLVPDTQYF. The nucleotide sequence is TGTGCCAGCAGCTTAGTACCCGATACGCAGTATTTT.